These 28 T cell receptor beta chains were sequenced from one sample in a study of blood T cell repertoires in COVID-19. Only in-frame clones appear in the TCRdb table, and some are missing; sequencing was by immunoSEQ multiplex PCR. The sample yields tens of thousands of clones, around 92% seen once. The material sequenced was peripheral blood. The receptors originated from a woman aged 55-70 years with active COVID-19.

The chain recombines TRBV7-2 with TRBJ1-5; the D gene is possibly TRBD1 (6 bases). The CDR3 sequence is 18 residues long. CDR1 and CDR2 (germline): SGHTA, FQGNSA. The V end lost 5 bases, the J end lost 0 bases, and 20 bases lay between the germline ends. The CDR3: CASSPGGGPLYSNQPQHF. The DNA for the CDR3 is TGTGCCAGCAGCCCCGGGGGGGGCCCACTTTATAGCAATCAGCCCCAGCATTTT.

This clone was observed a single time. This chain connects TRBV28 to TRBJ1-5; 7 nucleotides align to TRBD1. V gave up 6 bases and J gave up 0 bases; unmatched junction bases: 5. The CDR3 has 15 amino acids. The V gene's germline CDR1 is MDHEN and CDR2 SYDVKM. The DNA of the CDR3 is TGTGCCAGCAGCGGGACAGCAAATAGCAATCAGCCCCAGCATTTT. Its translation is CASSGTANSNQPQHF.

The chain has TRBV12-3 or TRBV12-4 and TRBJ2-5; no clear D. This CDR3 is built from 11 residues. The germline V and J ends were trimmed by 6 bases and 4 bases, with 6 bases remaining between them. Written as DNA, the CDR3 is TGTGCCAGCAGGTTGGCAGAGACCCAGTACTTC. This codes for CASRLAETQYF.

The chain couples TRBV3-1 (or the pseudogene TRBV3-2) to TRBJ2-7; D might be TRBD2 (5 bases). The CDR3 is 15 residues long. CDR1 and CDR2 (germline): LGHDT, YNNKEL (reference sequence). Trimming took 5 bases from V and 5 from J, leaving 19 bases between them. The CDR3 sequence is CASSAPTLFGDEQYF. CDR3 nucleotide sequence: TGTGCCAGCAGCGCACCGACCTTATTCGGGGACGAGCAGTACTTC.

The CDR3 sequence is CASSLGLQGSTEAFF. Here the CDR3 DNA reads TGTGCCAGCAGCTTAGGCCTACAGGGGAGCACTGAAGCTTTCTTT. The chain recombines TRBV13 with TRBJ1-1, with 7 positions matching TRBD1. The J segment lost 4 bases and the V segment lost 0 bases, leaving 5 bases of the junction unmatched. The germline gives CDR1 PRHDT, CDR2 FYEKMQ (reference sequence). This CDR3 comprises 15 residues.

This clone appeared a few times. The chain has TRBV20-1 and TRBJ1-6, with TRBD1 identical over 9 bases. The ends lost 3 bases at V and 7 bases at J; junction bases unmatched: 16. Per the germline V gene, CDR1 is DFQATT and CDR2 is SNEGSKA (reference sequence). This CDR3 has 18 residues. Written as DNA, the CDR3 is TGCAGTGCTAGTTATCATTCCGGGACAGGGAATGCGAATTCACCCCTCCACTTT. Protein product: CSASYHSGTGNANSPLHF.

The chain links TRBV5-4 to TRBJ2-2, with 7 bases that match TRBD2. This CDR3 has 17 amino acids. The germline V gene has CDR1 SGHNT and CDR2 YYREEE (reference sequence). The ends lost 2 bases at V and 3 bases at J; junction bases unmatched: 10. The CDR3 is CASSFGARTRDTGELFF. The CDR3 region has the DNA TGTGCCAGCAGCTTCGGGGCCCGGACTAGAGACACCGGGGAGCTGTTTTTT.

The gene calls are TRBV28 and TRBJ2-7; the match to TRBD1 covers 7 bases. The V gene end was trimmed by 2 bases and the J gene end by 6 bases; junction bases not matched to a gene: 19. The CDR3 runs to 18 residues. Per the germline V gene, CDR1 is MDHEN and CDR2 is SYDVKM. DNA of the CDR3: TGTGCCAGCAGTTTAGGAGGCTTTTCGGCAGGGGGTTTTTTCGAGCAGTACTTC. The encoded protein is CASSLGGFSAGGFFEQYF.

The chain uses TRBV7-9 and TRBJ2-7; D might be TRBD1 (6 bases). Trimming left V 6 bases short and J 5 bases short, with 17 bases between. The CDR3 is 14 residues long. Germline V gene sequence: CDR1 SEHNR, CDR2 FQNEAQ (reference sequence). CDR3 residues: CASSSTGLNDEQYF. The CDR3 DNA sequence: TGTGCCAGCAGTTCGACAGGCCTCAACGACGAGCAGTACTTC.

The chain carries TRBV10-3 and TRBJ2-7; 11 bases are shared with TRBD2. This CDR3 comprises 16 residues. V shed 5 bases and J 0 bases; nucleotides not matched to a gene: 6. Germline-derived CDR1 and CDR2 are ENHRY and SYGVKD. The CDR3 loop is CAISSASGGISYEQYF. In nucleotides, the CDR3 is TGTGCCATCAGTAGCGCTAGCGGGGGGATCTCCTACGAGCAGTACTTC.

J is TRBJ2-1 and V is TRBV24-1; TRBD2 aligns across 10 bases. The CDR3 runs to 16 residues. Germline CDR1 and CDR2: KGHDR and SFDVKD. Germline trimming cut 3 bases from V and 5 bases from J; bases unmatched to any gene: 6. The CDR3 sequence is CATSDTTSGQHNEQFF. The CDR3 DNA is TGTGCCACCAGTGATACGACTAGCGGGCAGCACAATGAGCAGTTCTTC.

J is TRBJ1-1 and V is TRBV29-1, with D unresolved. Trimming left V 7 bases short and J 1 base short, with 13 bases between. Germline CDR1 and CDR2: SQVTM and ANQGSEA. This CDR3 comprises 13 residues. As DNA, the CDR3 is TGCAGCGGCTCTCCTGTCAGGAACACTGAAGCTTTCTTT. This sequence encodes CSGSPVRNTEAFF.

In nucleotides, the CDR3 is TGTGCCAGCAGTTACGGCGGATCGAGCTCCTACAATGAGCAGTTCTTC. Encoded protein: CASSYGGSSSYNEQFF. This rearrangement joins TRBV6-5 to TRBJ2-1; D gene ambiguous. Trimming stripped 2 bases from V and 0 bases from J, with 11 bases between. This CDR3 is 16 amino acids long. Germline V gene sequence: CDR1 MNHEY, CDR2 SVGAGI.

The genes are TRBV5-4 and TRBJ2-1; 7 bases are a match to TRBD2. The CDR3 has 15 residues. The V gene end was trimmed by 4 bases and the J gene end by 0 bases; junction bases not matched to a gene: 4. Per germline, CDR1 SGHNT and CDR2 YYREEE (reference sequence). The CDR3 loop reads CASSEKRGSYNEQFF. Here the CDR3 DNA reads TGTGCCAGCAGCGAAAAGCGGGGCTCCTACAATGAGCAGTTCTTC.

The gene calls are TRBV7-8 and TRBJ1-3, with D possibly TRBD1 on 5 matching bases. The CDR3 spans 16 residues. V gave up 3 bases and J gave up 2 bases, with 14 bases separating them. Germline V gene data show CDR1 as SGHVS and CDR2 as FQNEAQ. The CDR3 DNA reads TGTGCCAGCAGCTTCGAGACAGCCCTCACTGGAAACACCATATATTTT. This codes for CASSFETALTGNTIYF.

The chain employs TRBV11-2 and TRBJ2-1; maybe TRBD2 (6 bases). V gave up 3 bases and J gave up 8 bases, with 8 bases separating them. This CDR3 region has 12 residues. From germline, CDR1 is SGHAT and CDR2 FQNNGV. The CDR3 region has the DNA TGTGCCAGCAGCTTTAGCGGCTATGAGCAGTTCTTC. It translates to CASSFSGYEQFF. Supplemented by reference TRBV11-2 and TRBJ2-1, the full variable domain reads EAGVAQSPRYKIIEKRQSVAFWCNPISGHATLYWYQQILGQGPKLLIQFQNNGVVDDSQLPKDRFSAERLKGVDSTLKIQPAKLEDSAVYLCASSFSGYEQFFGPGTRLTVL.

This clone was recorded only once. The gene calls are TRBV9 and TRBJ2-5; 14 bases are shared with TRBD2. V shed 4 bases and J 1 base; nucleotides not matched to a gene: 3. The germline V gene has CDR1 SGDLS and CDR2 YYNGEE. CDR3 length equals 16 residues. The CDR3 DNA is TGTGCCAGCAGCCGGACTAGCGGGAGGCCCCAAGAGACCCAGTACTTC. Its translation is CASSRTSGRPQETQYF.

The rearrangement uses TRBV29-1 and TRBJ2-3; 11 bases are a match to TRBD2. V trimming: 6 bases; J trimming: 4 bases; junction bases outside the gene matches: 9. From germline, CDR1 is SQVTM and CDR2 ANQGSEA. The CDR3 length is 15 residues. The CDR3 sequence: CSVRGASGRSDTQYF. CDR3 nucleotide sequence: TGCAGCGTCCGGGGGGCTAGCGGGAGGTCAGATACGCAGTATTTT.

The genes are TRBV2 and TRBJ1-5; possible D gene TRBD1, 6 bases. V shed 4 bases and J shed 1 base, with 8 bases lying between them. The CDR3 has 14 residues. The germline gives CDR1 SNHLY, CDR2 FYNNEI. The CDR3 nucleotides read TGTGCCAGCAGTGTCCAGGGGAGCAATCAGCCCCAGCATTTT. Translation gives CASSVQGSNQPQHF.

The chain links TRBV30 to TRBJ2-7; D is undetermined. Trimming took off 3 bases at V and 12 bases at J, with 18 bases between the two ends. The germline V gene encodes CDR1 GTSNPN and CDR2 SVGIG (reference sequence). This CDR3 is 12 amino acids long. This CDR3 is CAWSAHGEIPYF. The DNA of the CDR3 is TGTGCCTGGAGCGCTCACGGAGAGATACCGTACTTC.

The chain joins TRBV3-1 (or the pseudogene TRBV3-2) to TRBJ1-2; 12 bases are shared with TRBD1. V dropped 4 bases and J dropped 5; count of bases not matched to a gene: 11. CDR1 is LGHDT and CDR2 is YNNKEL in the germline V gene (reference sequence). The CDR3 totals 17 residues. DNA for the CDR3: TGTGCCAGCAGCCGAGGGACAGGGGGCGAGGGAAGGTATGGCTACACCTTC. Residues: CASSRGTGGEGRYGYTF.

This chain joins TRBV28 and TRBJ2-7, with 10 nucleotides matching TRBD1. The CDR3 consists of 17 residues. After removal of 6 bases from V and 3 bases from J, the junction contained 14 bases not matched to a gene. Per germline, CDR1 MDHEN and CDR2 SYDVKM. CDR3 residues: CASSTYIPRDRGYEQYF. For the CDR3, the DNA is TGTGCCAGCAGCACCTATATCCCCCGGGACAGGGGCTACGAGCAGTACTTC.

The chain combines TRBV7-9 with TRBJ2-3; 8 positions agree with TRBD1. Trimming removed 5 bases from V and 6 bases from J; junction bases left unmatched: 7. CDR3 length equals 14 residues. The germline V gene encodes CDR1 SEHNR and CDR2 FQNEAQ (reference sequence). The CDR3: CASSPDRERDTQYF. In DNA form, the CDR3 reads TGTGCCAGCAGCCCGGACAGGGAGAGGGATACGCAGTATTTT.

This chain links TRBV7-2 with TRBJ2-7, with unresolved D. The CDR3 runs 15 residues. V lost 2 bases and J lost 0, with 11 bases in between. CDR1 and CDR2 from the germline V gene are SGHTA and FQGNSA. CDR3 nucleotides: TGTGCCAGCAGCTTAAGCGCCGGGTCCTCCTACGAGCAGTACTTC. It translates to CASSLSAGSSYEQYF.

This chain links TRBV3-1 (or the pseudogene TRBV3-2) with TRBJ2-3; 10 nucleotides match TRBD1. CDR1 is LGHDT, CDR2 YNNKEL, per germline (reference sequence). V dropped 2 bases and J dropped 3; count of bases not matched to a gene: 5. The CDR3 spans 16 residues. The CDR3 coding sequence is TGTGCCAGCAGCCAACCCGGACAGGGGGGGACAGATACGCAGTATTTT. Its translation: CASSQPGQGGTDTQYF.

CDR3 coding DNA: TGCGCCAGCAGTCACGTAGCCGGTTCCTCTGGAAACACCATATATTTT. This encodes CASSHVAGSSGNTIYF. The chain combines TRBV23-1 with TRBJ1-3; D is unresolved. Being an ORF, TRBV23-1 has a function that is uncertain. This CDR3 has 16 amino acids. The V end lost 3 bases, the J end lost 0 bases, and 12 bases lay between the germline ends.

The rearrangement uses TRBV4-2 and TRBJ2-2, with D possibly being TRBD1 (6 bases). This CDR3 region has 17 residues. CDR1 is LGHNA, CDR2 YNFKEQ, per germline. V was pared by 2 bases and J by 0 bases, with 13 bases between. The CDR3 DNA reads as TGTGCCAGCAGCCAATCGGGCAGGGGAACGAACACCGGGGAGCTGTTTTTT. Translation: CASSQSGRGTNTGELFF.

This chain connects TRBV7-2 to TRBJ2-1, with D perhaps TRBD1 (5 bases). The CDR3 runs to 14 residues. Trimming stripped 3 bases from V and 0 bases from J, with 6 bases between. Looked up from germline, CDR1 is SGHTA and CDR2 is FQGNSA. The CDR3 spells CASSFQGSYNEQFF. CDR3 coding DNA: TGTGCCAGCAGCTTTCAGGGCTCCTACAATGAGCAGTTCTTC.